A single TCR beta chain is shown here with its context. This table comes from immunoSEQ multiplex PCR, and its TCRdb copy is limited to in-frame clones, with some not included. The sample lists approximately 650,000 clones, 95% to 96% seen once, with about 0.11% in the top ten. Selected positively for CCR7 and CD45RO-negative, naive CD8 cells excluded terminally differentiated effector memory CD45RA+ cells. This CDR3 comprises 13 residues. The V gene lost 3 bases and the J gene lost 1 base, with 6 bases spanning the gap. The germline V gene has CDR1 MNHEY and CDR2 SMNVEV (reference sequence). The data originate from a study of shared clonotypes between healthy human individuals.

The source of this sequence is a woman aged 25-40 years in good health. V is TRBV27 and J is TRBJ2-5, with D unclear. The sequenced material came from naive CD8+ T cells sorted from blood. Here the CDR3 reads CASSLAVQETQYF. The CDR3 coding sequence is TGTGCCAGCAGTTTGGCGGTCCAAGAGACCCAGTACTTC.